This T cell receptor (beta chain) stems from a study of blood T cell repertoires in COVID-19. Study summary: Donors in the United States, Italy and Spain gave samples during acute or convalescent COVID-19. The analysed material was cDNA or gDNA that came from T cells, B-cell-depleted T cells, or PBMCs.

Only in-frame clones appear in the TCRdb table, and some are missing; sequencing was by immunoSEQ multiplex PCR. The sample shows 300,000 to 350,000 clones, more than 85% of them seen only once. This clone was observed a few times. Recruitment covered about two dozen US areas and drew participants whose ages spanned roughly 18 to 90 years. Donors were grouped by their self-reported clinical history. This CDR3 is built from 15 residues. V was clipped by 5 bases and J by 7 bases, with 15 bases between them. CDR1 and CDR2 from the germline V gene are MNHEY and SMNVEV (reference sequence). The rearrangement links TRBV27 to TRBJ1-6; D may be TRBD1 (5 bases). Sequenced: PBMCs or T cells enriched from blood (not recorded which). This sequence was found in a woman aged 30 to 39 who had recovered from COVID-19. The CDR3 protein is CASSRDQGSNSPLHF. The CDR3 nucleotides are TGTGCCAGCAGTAGAGATCAGGGAAGCAATTCACCCCTCCACTTT.